This T cell receptor (beta chain) was recovered during a study of TIL therapy for anti-PD-1-resistant metastatic lung cancer. About the research overall: Tumors had a median PD-L1 proportion score of around 6%.

Sequencing used immunoSEQ v3. Assay: immunoSEQ multiplex PCR; the TCRdb copy retains only in-frame clones and omits some. The sample carries just over 45,000 clones, 65% to 80% recorded once. Described time point: pre-treatment sample, taken before nivolumab and TIL therapy. The germline V gene has CDR1 SGHDN and CDR2 FVKESK. After removal of 4 bases from V and 2 bases from J, the junction contained 1 base not matched to a gene. The CDR3 loop spans 14 amino acids. The origin of this receptor is a man aged 65 to 79 with non-small cell lung cancer. The sequencing used blood, collected at baseline. The chain joins TRBV14 to TRBJ2-3; 9 nucleotides line up with TRBD1. The CDR3 spells CASSRDRATDTQYF. The CDR3 bases are TGTGCCAGCAGCCGGGACAGGGCCACAGATACGCAGTATTTT.